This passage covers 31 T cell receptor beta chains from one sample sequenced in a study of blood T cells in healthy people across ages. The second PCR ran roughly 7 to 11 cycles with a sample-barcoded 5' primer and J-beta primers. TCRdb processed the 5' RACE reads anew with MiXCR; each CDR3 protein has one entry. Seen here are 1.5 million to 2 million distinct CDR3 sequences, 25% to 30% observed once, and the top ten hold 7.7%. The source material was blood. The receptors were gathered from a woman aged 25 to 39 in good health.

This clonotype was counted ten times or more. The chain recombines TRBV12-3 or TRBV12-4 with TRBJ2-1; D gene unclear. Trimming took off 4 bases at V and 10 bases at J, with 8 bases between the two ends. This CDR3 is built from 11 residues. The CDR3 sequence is CASSYDGEQFF. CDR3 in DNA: TGTGCCAGCAGTTATGACGGAGAGCAGTTCTTC.

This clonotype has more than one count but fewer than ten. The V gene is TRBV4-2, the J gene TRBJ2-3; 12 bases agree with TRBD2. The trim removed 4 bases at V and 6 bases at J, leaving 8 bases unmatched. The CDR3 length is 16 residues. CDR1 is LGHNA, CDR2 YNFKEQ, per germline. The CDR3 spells CASSPLPGTSGDTQYF. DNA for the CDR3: TGTGCCAGCAGCCCGCTGCCCGGGACTAGCGGGGATACGCAGTATTTT.

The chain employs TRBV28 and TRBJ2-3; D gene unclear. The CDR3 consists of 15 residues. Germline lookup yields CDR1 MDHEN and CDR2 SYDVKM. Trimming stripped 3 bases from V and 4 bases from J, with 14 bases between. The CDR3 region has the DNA TGTGCCAGCAGTTTCCCTCAGACCAAAGCAGATACGCAGTATTTT. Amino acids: CASSFPQTKADTQYF.

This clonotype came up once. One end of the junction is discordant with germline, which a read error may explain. CDR3 in DNA: TGTACCAGCAGCTCCGCGACCGCGTTGTCCTACGGGCAGTACTTC. The encoded protein is CTSSSATALSYGQYF. The J gene is TRBJ2-7, the V gene TRBV9; D not resolved. This CDR3 has 15 amino acids. The germline V gene has CDR1 SGDLS and CDR2 YYNGEE.

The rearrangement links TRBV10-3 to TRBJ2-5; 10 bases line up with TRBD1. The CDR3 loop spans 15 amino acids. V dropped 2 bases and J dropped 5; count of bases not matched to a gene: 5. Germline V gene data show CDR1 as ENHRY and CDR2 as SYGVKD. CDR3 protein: CAISEEGGQGETQYF. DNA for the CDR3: TGTGCCATCAGTGAGGAGGGGGGACAGGGGGAGACCCAGTACTTC.

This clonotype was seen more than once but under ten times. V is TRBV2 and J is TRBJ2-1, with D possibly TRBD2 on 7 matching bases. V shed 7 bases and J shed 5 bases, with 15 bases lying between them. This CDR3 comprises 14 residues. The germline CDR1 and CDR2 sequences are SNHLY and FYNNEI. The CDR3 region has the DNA TGTGCCAGCAAGGGGGGGCCTTCTAACAATGAGCAGTTCTTC. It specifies CASKGGPSNNEQFF. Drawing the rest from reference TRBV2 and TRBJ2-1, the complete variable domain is EPEVTQTPSHQVTQMGQEVILRCVPISNHLYFYWYRQILGQKVEFLVSFYNNEISEKSEIFDDQFSVERPDGSNFTLKIRSTKLEDSAMYFCASKGGPSNNEQFFGPGTRLTVL.

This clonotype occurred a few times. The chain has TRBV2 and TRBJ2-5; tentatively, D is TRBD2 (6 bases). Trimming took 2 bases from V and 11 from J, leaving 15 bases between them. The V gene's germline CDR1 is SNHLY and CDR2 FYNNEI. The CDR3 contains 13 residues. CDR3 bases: TGTGCCAGCAGTGAAAACGGGAGTTGGGAGCAGTACTTC. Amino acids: CASSENGSWEQYF. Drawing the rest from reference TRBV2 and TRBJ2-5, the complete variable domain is EPEVTQTPSHQVTQMGQEVILRCVPISNHLYFYWYRQILGQKVEFLVSFYNNEISEKSEIFDDQFSVERPDGSNFTLKIRSTKLEDSAMYFCASSENGSWEQYFGPGTRLLVL.

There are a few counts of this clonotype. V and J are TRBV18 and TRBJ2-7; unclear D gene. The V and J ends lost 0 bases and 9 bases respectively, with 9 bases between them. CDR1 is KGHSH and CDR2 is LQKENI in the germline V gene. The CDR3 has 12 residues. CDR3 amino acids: CASSPPSRGQYF. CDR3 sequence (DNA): TGTGCCAGCTCACCACCTTCTCGCGGGCAGTACTTC.

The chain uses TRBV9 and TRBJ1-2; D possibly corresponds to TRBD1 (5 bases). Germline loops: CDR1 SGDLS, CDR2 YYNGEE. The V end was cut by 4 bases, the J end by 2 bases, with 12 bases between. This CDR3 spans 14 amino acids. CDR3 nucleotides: TGTGCCAGCAGCCATGACGACAGCAACTATGGCTACACCTTC. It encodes CASSHDDSNYGYTF.

CDR3 bases: TGTGCCAGCACCTTCCCGGCGGGAGGGGACACAGATACGCAGTATTTT. This codes for CASTFPAGGDTDTQYF. The V gene is TRBV7-2, the J gene TRBJ2-3; 9 nucleotides align to TRBD2. With 7 bases clipped from V and 2 bases from J, the junction kept 10 bases outside the gene matches. This CDR3 region has 16 residues. The germline V gene encodes CDR1 SGHTA and CDR2 FQGNSA.

CDR3 sequence: CASSYRHTEAFF. CDR3 nucleotide sequence: TGTGCCAGCAGCTATCGCCACACTGAAGCTTTCTTT. This chain joins TRBV6-1 and TRBJ1-1; no clear D gene. Germline V CDR1 and CDR2: MNHNS, SASEGT. V was pared by 6 bases and J by 3 bases, with 8 bases between. The CDR3 covers 12 residues.

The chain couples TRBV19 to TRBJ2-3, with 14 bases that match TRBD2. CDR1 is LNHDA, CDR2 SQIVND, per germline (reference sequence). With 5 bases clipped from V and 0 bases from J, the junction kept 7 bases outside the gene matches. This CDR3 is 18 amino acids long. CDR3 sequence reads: CASSPSRTSGGSTDTQYF. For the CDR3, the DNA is TGTGCCAGTAGTCCCTCAAGGACTAGCGGGGGGAGCACAGATACGCAGTATTTT.

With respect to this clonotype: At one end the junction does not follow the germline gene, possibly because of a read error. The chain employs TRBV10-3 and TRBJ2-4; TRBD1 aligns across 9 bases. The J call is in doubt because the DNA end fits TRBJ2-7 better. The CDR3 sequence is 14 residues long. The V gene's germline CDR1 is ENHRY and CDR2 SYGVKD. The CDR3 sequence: CAVRGTGKKGEQYF. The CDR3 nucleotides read TGTGCCGTCAGGGGGACAGGGAAAAAGGGCGAGCAGTACTTC.

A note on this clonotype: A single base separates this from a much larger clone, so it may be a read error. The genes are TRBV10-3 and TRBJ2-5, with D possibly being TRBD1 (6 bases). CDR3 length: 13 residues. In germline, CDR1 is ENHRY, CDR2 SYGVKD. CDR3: CAISEVGQEAQYF. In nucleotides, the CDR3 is TGTGCCATCAGTGAGGTGGGACAAGAGGCCCAGTACTTC.

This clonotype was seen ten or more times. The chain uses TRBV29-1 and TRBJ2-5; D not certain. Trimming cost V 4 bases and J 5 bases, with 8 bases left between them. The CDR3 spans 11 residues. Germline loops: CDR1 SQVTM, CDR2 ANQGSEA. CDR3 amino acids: CSVGHGETQYF. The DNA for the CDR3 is TGCAGCGTTGGTCATGGGGAGACCCAGTACTTC.

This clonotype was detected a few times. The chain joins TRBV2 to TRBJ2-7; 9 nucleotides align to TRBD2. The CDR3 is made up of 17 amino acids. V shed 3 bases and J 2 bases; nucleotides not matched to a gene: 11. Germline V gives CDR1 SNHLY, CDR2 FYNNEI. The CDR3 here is CASSDPRVSSGTYEQYF. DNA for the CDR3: TGTGCCAGCAGTGACCCCCGGGTGTCTAGCGGGACCTACGAGCAGTACTTC. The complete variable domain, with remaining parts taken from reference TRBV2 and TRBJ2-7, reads EPEVTQTPSHQVTQMGQEVILRCVPISNHLYFYWYRQILGQKVEFLVSFYNNEISEKSEIFDDQFSVERPDGSNFTLKIRSTKLEDSAMYFCASSDPRVSSGTYEQYFGPGTRLTVT.

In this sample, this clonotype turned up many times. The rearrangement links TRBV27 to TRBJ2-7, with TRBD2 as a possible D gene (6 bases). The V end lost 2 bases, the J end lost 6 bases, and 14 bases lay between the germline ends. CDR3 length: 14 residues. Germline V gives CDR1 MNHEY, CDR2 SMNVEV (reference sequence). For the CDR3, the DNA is TGTGCCAGCAGTTTAGTCCCCGGGAGTAGCGAGCAGTACTTC. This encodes CASSLVPGSSEQYF.

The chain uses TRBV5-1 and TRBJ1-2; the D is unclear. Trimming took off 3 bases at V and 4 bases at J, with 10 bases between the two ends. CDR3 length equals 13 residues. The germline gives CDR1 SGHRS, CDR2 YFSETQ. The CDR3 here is CASSSSGSYGYTF. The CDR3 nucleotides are TGCGCCAGCAGCTCTTCAGGCAGCTATGGCTACACCTTC.

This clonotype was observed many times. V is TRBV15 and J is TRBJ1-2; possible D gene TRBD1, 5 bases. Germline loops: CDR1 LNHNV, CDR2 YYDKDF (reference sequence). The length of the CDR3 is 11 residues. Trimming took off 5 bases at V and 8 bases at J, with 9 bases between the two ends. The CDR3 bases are TGTGCCACCAGCCGGGGGACCGGCTACACCTTC. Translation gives CATSRGTGYTF. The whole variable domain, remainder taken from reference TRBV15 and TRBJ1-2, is DAMVIQNPRYQVTQFGKPVTLSCSQTLNHNVMYWYQQKSSQAPKLLFHYYDKDFNNEADTPDNFQSRRPNTSFCFLDIRSPGLGDTAMYLCATSRGTGYTFGSGTRLTVV.

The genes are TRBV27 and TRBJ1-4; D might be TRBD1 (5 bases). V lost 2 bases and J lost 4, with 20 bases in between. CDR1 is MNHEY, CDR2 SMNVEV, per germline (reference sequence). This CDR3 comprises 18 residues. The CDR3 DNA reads TGTGCCAGCAGTTTAATCCGGGACCCCGCCCTTAATAATGAAAAACTGTTTTTT. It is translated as CASSLIRDPALNNEKLFF. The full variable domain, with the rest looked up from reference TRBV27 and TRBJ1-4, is EAQVTQNPRYLITVTGKKLTVTCSQNMNHEYMSWYRQDPGLGLRQIYYSMNVEVTDKGDVPEGYKVSRKEKRNFPLILESPSPNQTSLYFCASSLIRDPALNNEKLFFGSGTQLSVL.

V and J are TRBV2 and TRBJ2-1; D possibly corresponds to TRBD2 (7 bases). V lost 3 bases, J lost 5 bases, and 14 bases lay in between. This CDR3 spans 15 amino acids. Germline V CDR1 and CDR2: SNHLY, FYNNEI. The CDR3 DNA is TGTGCCAGCAGTGAGGAGGGGGGGGTCGACAATGAGCAGTTCTTC. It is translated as CASSEEGGVDNEQFF.

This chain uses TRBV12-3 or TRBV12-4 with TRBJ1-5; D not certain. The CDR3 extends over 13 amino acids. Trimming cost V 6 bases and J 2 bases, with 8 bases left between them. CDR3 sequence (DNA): TGTGCCAGCAGCTCTTCCCGCAATCAGCCCCAGCATTTT. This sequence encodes CASSSSRNQPQHF.

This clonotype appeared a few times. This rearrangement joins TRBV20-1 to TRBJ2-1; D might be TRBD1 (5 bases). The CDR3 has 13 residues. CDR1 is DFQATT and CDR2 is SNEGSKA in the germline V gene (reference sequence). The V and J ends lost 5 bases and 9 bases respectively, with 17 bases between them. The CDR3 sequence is CSAGRGREGEQFF. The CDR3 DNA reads TGCAGTGCTGGAAGGGGCAGGGAAGGTGAGCAGTTCTTC.

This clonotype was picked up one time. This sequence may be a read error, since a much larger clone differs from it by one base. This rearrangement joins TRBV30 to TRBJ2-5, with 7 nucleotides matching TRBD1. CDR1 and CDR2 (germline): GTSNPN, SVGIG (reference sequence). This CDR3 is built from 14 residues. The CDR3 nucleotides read TGTACCTGGAACCCCTGGACAGGCAAAGAGACCCAGTACTTC. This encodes CTWNPWTGKETQYF.

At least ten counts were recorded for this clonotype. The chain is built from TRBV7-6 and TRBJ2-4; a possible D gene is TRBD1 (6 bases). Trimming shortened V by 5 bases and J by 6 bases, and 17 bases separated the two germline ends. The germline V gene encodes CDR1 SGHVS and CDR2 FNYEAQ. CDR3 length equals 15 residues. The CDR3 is CASSPRAGAGNIQYF. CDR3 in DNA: TGTGCCAGCAGCCCCCGCGCAGGGGCCGGAAACATTCAGTACTTC. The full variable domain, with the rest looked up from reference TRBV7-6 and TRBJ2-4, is GAGVSQSPRYKVTKRGQDVALRCDPISGHVSLYWYRQALGQGPEFLTYFNYEAQQDKSGLPNDRFSAERPEGSISTLTIQRTEQRDSAMYRCASSPRAGAGNIQYFGAGTRLSVL.

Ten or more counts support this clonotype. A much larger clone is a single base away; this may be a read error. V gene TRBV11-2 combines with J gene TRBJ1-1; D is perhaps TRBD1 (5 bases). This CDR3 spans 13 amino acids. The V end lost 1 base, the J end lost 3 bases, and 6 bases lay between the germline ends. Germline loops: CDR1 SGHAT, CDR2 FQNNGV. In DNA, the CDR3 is TGTGCCAGCAGCTTAGCAGGGTACACTGAAGCTTTCTTT. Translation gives CASSLAGYTEAFF. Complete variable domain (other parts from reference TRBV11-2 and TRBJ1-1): EAGVAQSPRYKIIEKRQSVAFWCNPISGHATLYWYQQILGQGPKLLIQFQNNGVVDDSQLPKDRFSAERLKGVDSTLKIQPAKLEDSAVYLCASSLAGYTEAFFGQGTRLTVV.

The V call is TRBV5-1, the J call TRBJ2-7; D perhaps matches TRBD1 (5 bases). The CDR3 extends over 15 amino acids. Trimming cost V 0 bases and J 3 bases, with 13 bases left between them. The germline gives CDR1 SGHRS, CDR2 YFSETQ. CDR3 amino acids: CASSLEGRAFYEQYF. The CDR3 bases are TGCGCCAGCAGCTTGGAAGGCAGGGCCTTCTACGAGCAGTACTTC. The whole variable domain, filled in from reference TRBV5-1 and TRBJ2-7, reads KAGVTQTPRYLIKTRGQQVTLSCSPISGHRSVSWYQQTPGQGLQFLFEYFSETQRNKGNFPGRFSGRQFSNSRSEMNVSTLELGDSALYLCASSLEGRAFYEQYFGPGTRLTVT.

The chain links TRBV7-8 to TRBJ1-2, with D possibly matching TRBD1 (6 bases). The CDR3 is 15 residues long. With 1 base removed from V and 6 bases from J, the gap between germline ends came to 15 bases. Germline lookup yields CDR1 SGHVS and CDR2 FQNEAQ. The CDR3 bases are TGTGCCAGCAGCTTAGGGATTCTAAACAGGGATGGCTACACCTTC. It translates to CASSLGILNRDGYTF. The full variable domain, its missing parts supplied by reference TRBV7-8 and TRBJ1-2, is GAGVSQSPRYKVAKRGQDVALRCDPISGHVSLFWYQQALGQGPEFLTYFQNEAQLDKSGLPSDRFFAERPEGSVSTLKIQRTQQEDSAVYLCASSLGILNRDGYTFGSGTRLTVV.

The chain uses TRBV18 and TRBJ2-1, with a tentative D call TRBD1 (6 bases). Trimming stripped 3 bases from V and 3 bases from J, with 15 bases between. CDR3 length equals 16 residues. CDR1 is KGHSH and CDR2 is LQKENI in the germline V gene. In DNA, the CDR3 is TGTGCCAGCTCACCGCTGGGGACAACCGTCTACAATGAGCAGTTCTTC. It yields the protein CASSPLGTTVYNEQFF.

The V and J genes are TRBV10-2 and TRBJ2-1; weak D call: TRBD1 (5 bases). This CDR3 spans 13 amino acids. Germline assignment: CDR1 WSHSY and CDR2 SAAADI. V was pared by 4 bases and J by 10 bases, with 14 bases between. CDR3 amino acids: CASSATGLGEQFF. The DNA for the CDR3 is TGCGCCAGCAGTGCCACAGGCTTAGGGGAGCAGTTCTTC.

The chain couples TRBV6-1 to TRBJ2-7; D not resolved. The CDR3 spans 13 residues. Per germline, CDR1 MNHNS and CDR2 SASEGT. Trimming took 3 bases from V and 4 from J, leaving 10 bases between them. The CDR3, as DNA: TGTGCCAGCAGTGATGTGGCTAATTACGAGCAGTACTTC. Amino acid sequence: CASSDVANYEQYF.